Listed below are T cell receptor beta chains from one sample, sequenced in a study of identical twins. MiXCR was run by TCRdb on the 5' RACE reads, yielding one entry per CDR3 protein. The top ten hold more than 0.4% of the sample, which has around 550,000 distinct CDR3 sequences, approximately 14% seen once. These data are also associated with another study on yellow fever vaccine responses in identical twins.

The specimen sequenced was CD4+ T cells sorted from blood. These receptors came from a woman between 18 and 29 years old in good health. The CDR3 runs from the conserved cysteine through the conserved F or W. D genes are given only for firm matches. Clone size is not always given. Where it is, it says once, few, many or a class for expanded clones.

v_call	d_call	j_call	clone_size	cdr3_nt	cdr3_aa
TRBV4-1	.	TRBJ1-5	.	TGCGCCAGCAGCCAAGGACCAGGGCTTGGTCAGCCCCAGCATTTT	CASSQGPGLGQPQHF
TRBV4-2	TRBD2	TRBJ2-1	.	TGTGCCAGCAGCCCGCCGTATATTCGGACTAGCGGGGTCCAAAGCTCCTACAATGAGCAGTTCTTC	CASSPPYIRTSGVQSSYNEQFF
TRBV5-5	.	TRBJ2-7	.	TGTGCCAGCAGCTCCATCGGTGGAAGGTACGAGCAGTACTTC	CASSSIGGRYEQYF
TRBV2	.	TRBJ1-5	few	TGTGCCAGCAGCTCGCAGGTTAGCAATCAGCCCCAGCATTTT	CASSSQVSNQPQHF
TRBV29-1	.	TRBJ1-4	.	TGCAGCGGCGGGGGAGGTTTTAATGAAAAACTGTTTTTT	CSGGGGFNEKLFF
TRBV5-1	TRBD1	TRBJ1-1	few	TGCGCCAGCAGCCCGACCCCAACAGGGGTGAACACTGAAGCTTTCTTT	CASSPTPTGVNTEAFF
TRBV12-3/TRBV12-4	.	TRBJ1-5	few	TGTGCCAGCAAGGAGGGAACAGGGCCCATGCGGCCCCAGCATTTT	CASKEGTGPMRPQHF
TRBV14	TRBD1	TRBJ2-4	many	TGTGCCAGCAGCCAGTCGGACAGGGCGTTTAATGGAAACATTCAGTACTTC	CASSQSDRAFNGNIQYF
TRBV5-1	TRBD2	TRBJ2-7	few	TGCGCCAGCAGCACAGGACTAGCGGGAGCCGGGGAGCAGTACTTC	CASSTGLAGAGEQYF
TRBV5-1	TRBD1	TRBJ1-4	.	TGCGCCAGCAGCCCCCGGGACAGGGAAGAAAAACTGTTTTTT	CASSPRDREEKLFF
TRBV28	.	TRBJ1-5	few	TGTGCCAGCAGTCTCTCCGGGACTCTTGCCATCCAGCCCCAGCATTTT	CASSLSGTLAIQPQHF
TRBV12-3/TRBV12-4	TRBD2	TRBJ2-1	few	TGTGCCAGCAGTTTAAGTCTAGCGGGAGAAATTGAGCAGTTCTTC	CASSLSLAGEIEQFF
TRBV6-1	.	TRBJ2-2	.	TGTGCCAGCACTCGGAAGGAGGGGGGGGGTACCGGGGAGCTGTTTTTT	CASTRKEGGGTGELFF
TRBV24-1	TRBD1	TRBJ2-5	.	TGTGCCACCAGTGCAGGGGGTCTAGAGACCCAGTACTTC	CATSAGGLETQYF
TRBV12-3/TRBV12-4	.	TRBJ2-5	many	TGCGCCAGCAGCTTCGCGGAGACCCAGTACTTC	CASSFAETQYF
TRBV2	TRBD2	TRBJ2-7	few	TGTGCCAGCAGCGCCGGGACTAGCGCCCTCTCCTACGAGCAGTACTTC	CASSAGTSALSYEQYF
TRBV4-2	TRBD2	TRBJ2-2	.	TGTGCCAGCAGCCAAGAACTAGCGGGAGTCACCGGGGAGCTGTTTTTT	CASSQELAGVTGELFF
TRBV20-1	TRBD1	TRBJ1-4	many	TGCAGTGCTAGCGGGACAGGGGGCGCGGGAAAACTGTTTTTT	CSASGTGGAGKLFF
TRBV6-4	.	TRBJ2-2	.	TGTGCCAGCAGTACAGGACTAGGGGGCACCGGGGAGCTGTTTTTT	CASSTGLGGTGELFF
TRBV11-2	.	TRBJ2-3	few	TGTGCCAGCAGCAAAACCCCGGGGGCTGGCACAGATACGCAGTATTTT	CASSKTPGAGTDTQYF
TRBV11-1	TRBD2	TRBJ2-6	few	TGTGCCAGCAGCTTAACCGCTCACGGACTAGCAACGCCTGGGGCCAACGTCCTGACTTTC	CASSLTAHGLATPGANVLTF
TRBV5-1	.	TRBJ2-2	few	TGCGCCAGCAACCAGGGCGGGGAGCTGTTTTTT	CASNQGGELFF
TRBV3-1	.	TRBJ2-2	.	TGTGCCAGCAGCCCCAGCCACCTCGACACCGGGGAGCTGTTTTTT	CASSPSHLDTGELFF
TRBV2	.	TRBJ2-2	.	TGTGCCAGCAGTGAAAGAATGGGGATCGGGAACACCGGGGAGCTGTTTTTT	CASSERMGIGNTGELFF
TRBV5-1	.	TRBJ1-1	.	TGCGCCAGCAGCCCGGCTGGGAGGGGTAACACTGAAGCTTTCTTT	CASSPAGRGNTEAFF
TRBV20-1	.	TRBJ2-2	few	TGCAGTGCTAGAGATCTTGTCCGGGGGCTGAACACCGGGGAGCTGTTTTTT	CSARDLVRGLNTGELFF
TRBV29-1	.	TRBJ2-1	few	TGCAGCGCCCGGGGGACGTATGGTTTAAATGAGCAGTTCTTC	CSARGTYGLNEQFF
TRBV29-1	TRBD1	TRBJ2-2	few	TGCAGCGTTGCCGACCGGACAGGGGTTACTTTAGGGGAGCTGTTTTTT	CSVADRTGVTLGELFF
TRBV5-1	TRBD1	TRBJ1-2	few	TGCGCCAGCAGCCCTGGACAGGGTCATGGCTACACCTTC	CASSPGQGHGYTF
TRBV5-1	.	TRBJ1-2	few	TGCGCCAGCAGCTTGGCCACAGGGATCTATGGCTACACCTTC	CASSLATGIYGYTF
TRBV20-1	TRBD1	TRBJ2-2	few	TGCAGTGCTAGATCGGACAGGGGTGCCACCGGGGAGCTGTTTTTT	CSARSDRGATGELFF
TRBV6-1	TRBD2	TRBJ2-1	few	TGTGCCAGCAGTCCCCGACTAGCGGGGGGTCGATTCTACAATGAGCAGTTCTTC	CASSPRLAGGRFYNEQFF
TRBV7-9	.	TRBJ1-5	few	TGTGCCAGCAGCAAAGACAGTAGCAATCAGCCCCAGCATTTT	CASSKDSSNQPQHF
TRBV7-2	.	TRBJ2-1	few	TGTGCCAGCAGCCCCCATGGTCGGGACAATGAGCAGTTCTTC	CASSPHGRDNEQFF
TRBV5-1	TRBD2	TRBJ2-4	many	TGCGCCAGCAGCTTGACTAGCGGCTGGGGGAACATTCAGTACTTC	CASSLTSGWGNIQYF
TRBV29-1	.	TRBJ2-5	few	TGCAGCGTTGATAAGGAGACCCAGTACTTC	CSVDKETQYF
TRBV6-6	.	TRBJ2-1	.	TGTGCCAGCAGTTACGGGCGGCACAATGAGCAGTTCTTC	CASSYGRHNEQFF
TRBV10-3	TRBD1	TRBJ1-4	few	TGTGCCACCAGCGAAGGGGGCGAAAAACTGTTTTTT	CATSEGGEKLFF
TRBV10-2	.	TRBJ2-7	.	TGCGCCAGCAGCATAACCGCTAGCTCCTACGAGCAGTACTTC	CASSITASSYEQYF
TRBV28	TRBD1	TRBJ2-7	many	TGTGCCAGCCCGATCCCGCAGGGGGCCTCCTACGAGCAGTACTTC	CASPIPQGASYEQYF
TRBV7-6	.	TRBJ2-2	few	TGTGCCAGCAGCTTCGTGCCCGGGGGTCCAGACGGGGAGCTGTTTTTT	CASSFVPGGPDGELFF
TRBV4-1	.	TRBJ2-3	.	TGCGCCAGCAGCCCCCGACTAAGCCCCACAGATACGCAGTATTTT	CASSPRLSPTDTQYF
TRBV2	TRBD1	TRBJ2-5	few	TGTGCCAGCAGACCGGGACAGGGGGAGACCCAGTACTTC	CASRPGQGETQYF
TRBV28	.	TRBJ2-7	.	TGTGCCAGCAGTTTATCCAGGGAACGGTACTTC	CASSLSRERYF
TRBV7-9	.	TRBJ1-2	.	TGTGCCAGCAGCTTAGAGGTAGAAGGCTATGGCTACACCTTC	CASSLEVEGYGYTF
TRBV14	TRBD2	TRBJ2-7	.	TGTGCCAGCAGCTTCGGGACTAGCGATCCCTACGAGCAGTACTTC	CASSFGTSDPYEQYF
TRBV5-1	TRBD1	TRBJ2-1	once	TGCGCCAGCAGCCACGGGACAGGGCTGGGTGAGCAGTTCTTC	CASSHGTGLGEQFF
TRBV24-1	TRBD2	TRBJ2-3	few	TGTGCCACCAGTTACCGCGGGAGAGCGGGGCCAGATACGCAGTATTTT	CATSYRGRAGPDTQYF